This T cell receptor (beta chain) appears in the sequencing data of a study of PD-1 blockade in classical Hodgkin lymphoma (dated by TCRdb to about 2020). As for the study more broadly: Nivolumab dosing was 3 mg/kg intravenously every 2 weeks, continuing until either disease progression or unacceptable toxicity. A peripheral blood immune signature of response to PD-1 blockade in classical Hodgkin lymphoma was defined using TCR beta sequencing and CyTOF. Study-level results and caveats: Diversity was lower in patients who began nivolumab less than 1 year after ASCT, so these patients were left out of later analyses to avoid confounding by immune reconstitution. Trial patients with a complete response had baseline diversity similar to that of newly diagnosed patients, while partial responders and progressors had significantly lower diversity. The study was restricted to a single clinical trial cohort, and the causes of repertoire differences, possibly disease activity or prior therapy, were left undefined. Baseline TCR diversity was reported as lower in newly diagnosed patients than in healthy donors, and lower still in relapsed/refractory patients. CD4+ but not CD8+ TCR diversity rose significantly by C4D1 (p=0.0027 vs p=0.16), most apparent in complete responders (p=0.02).

The Qiagen DNeasy kit was used to extract genomic DNA both from unsorted PBMCs and from the negatively selected CD4+ and CD8+ fractions. TCR beta CDR3 regions were amplified by immunoSEQ multiplex PCR using primers annealing to V and J segments. A synthetic immune receptor repertoire was used to minimize amplification bias, and any remaining bias was removed computationally after sequencing. The authors' analysis ran thus. Custom Python scripts were used to quantify repertoire diversity as the Shannon entropy index. Unsorted, CD4+ and CD8+ repertoires were examined separately, except in combined analyses, for which CD4+ and CD8+ sequences were merged in silico. Clonal expansion was defined as at least a 2-fold frequency increase after treatment relative to C1D1, with a pseudocount of 0.5 for undetected baseline clones. Clones with 0 or 1 copy at C1D1 were defined as singleton clones, while clones with 2 or more copies were defined as non-singleton clones. Clones expanded in unsorted samples were assigned a CD4+, CD8+ or unknown annotation through matching of protein sequences in sorted samples from the same patient. Wilcoxon tests were applied to paired samples to test diversity changes from C1D1 to C4D1. TCRdb holds this immuneACCESS table with in-frame rearrangements only. Some clones are missing; in checked studies, unresolved V genes explain under half, and the rest has no known cause. The V and J calls and clone size are taken from that table; D and trimming were inferred from the DNA. In all, the sample holds about 27,000 clones, and approximately 85% of those were seen once. The top ten clones comprise around 2.4% of the sample.

This clone was found a few times. Its antigen is unknown. No base-level quality is on record; no much larger clone is a single base apart. V lost 6 bases and J lost 7 bases, and the count of bases not matched to a germline gene is 5. The CDR3 runs 14 residues from the cysteine to the phenylalanine. The only DNA kept is the CDR3, 42 bases in frame from the first base. The germline V gene (reference sequence) sets CDR1 to LNHDA and CDR2 to SQIVND. The time point label, read with the paper, signifies: cycle 4 day 1 (C4D1), after more than 5 weeks of nivolumab. All trial patients had relapsed after autologous stem cell transplantation, with cohorts A, B and C differing in prior brentuximab vedotin exposure. Magnetic negative selection with a Miltenyi CD4+ T cell isolation kit was used to purify CD4+ T cells from thawed PBMCs. The trial cohort was composed of roughly 60 patients with relapsed/refractory classical Hodgkin lymphoma, for whom complete response, partial response or progressive disease was recorded as best overall response. Trial patients were treated with single-agent nivolumab in the multi-cohort phase II CheckMate 205 trial. An independent review committee assessed best overall response using the 2007 International Working Group response criteria. Trial PBMCs were collected immediately before nivolumab initiation (C1D1) and during therapy at cycle 2 day 1 and cycle 4 day 1. Peripheral blood was collected in 8 mL Vacutainer Cell Preparation Tubes, from which PBMCs were isolated by centrifugation and then cryopreserved. Purified CD4+ and CD8+ fractions were generated only in cases for which an additional PBMC sample was available. Magnetically labelled cells were removed on LS columns in a quadroMACS separator, and the flow-through was collected as the purified fraction.

The origin of this receptor is a human donor with classical Hodgkin lymphoma. The chain joins TRBV19 to TRBJ2-7, with TRBD2 matching 14 junction bases. The source was CD4+ T cells from blood, collected before the fourth cycle of nivolumab. The CDR3 region: CASRTSGRAREQYF. The bases read TGTGCCAGTAGGACTAGCGGGAGGGCGAGAGAGCAGTACTTC.